This T cell receptor (beta chain) came from a study of blood T cell repertoires in COVID-19. Study-wide background: COVID-19 samples, acute and convalescent, were from the United States, Italy and Spain.

The CDR3 covers 14 residues. V was trimmed by 1 base and J by 1 base, leaving 7 bases between them. Germline CDR1 is LGHDT and CDR2 is YNNKEL (reference sequence). Measured with immunoSEQ multiplex PCR; TCRdb has only the in-frame clones, and not every one. Of around 95,000 clones in the sample, roughly 80% were seen once. The specimen was peripheral blood. The source is a man aged 50 to 60 with active or convalescent COVID-19. The chain employs TRBV3-1 (or the pseudogene TRBV3-2) and TRBJ1-1, with D hard to call. The CDR3: CASSQAGRNTEAFF. The CDR3 DNA is TGTGCCAGCAGCCAAGCGGGTCGGAACACTGAAGCTTTCTTT.